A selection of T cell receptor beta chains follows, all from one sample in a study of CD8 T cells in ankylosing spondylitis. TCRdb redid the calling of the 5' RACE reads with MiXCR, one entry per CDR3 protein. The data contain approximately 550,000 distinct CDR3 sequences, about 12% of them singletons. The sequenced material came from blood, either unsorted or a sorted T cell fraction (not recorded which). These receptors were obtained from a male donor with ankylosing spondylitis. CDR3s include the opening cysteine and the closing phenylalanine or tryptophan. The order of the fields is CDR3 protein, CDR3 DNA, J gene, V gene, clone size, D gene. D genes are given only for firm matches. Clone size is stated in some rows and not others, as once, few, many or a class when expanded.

CDR3: CSARPGGGTGETQYF
DNA: TGCAGTGCTAGACCCGGGGGGGGGACAGGGGAGACCCAGTACTTC
J: TRBJ2-5
V: TRBV20-1
size: many
D: .

CDR3: CATSRDDGRTDTQYF
DNA: TGTGCCACCAGCAGAGATGATGGTCGCACAGATACGCAGTATTTT
J: TRBJ2-3
V: TRBV15
size: .
D: .

CDR3: CSVARTGDFLDTQYF
DNA: TGCAGCGTTGCTAGGACAGGGGATTTTCTAGATACGCAGTATTTT
J: TRBJ2-3
V: TRBV29-1
size: .
D: TRBD1

CDR3: CASSPQREDEQYF
DNA: TGTGCCAGCAGCCCCCAGCGGGAGGACGAGCAGTACTTC
J: TRBJ2-7
V: TRBV7-2
size: .
D: TRBD2

CDR3: CSVVLPGNTGELFF
DNA: TGCAGCGTTGTTTTGCCAGGCAACACCGGGGAGCTGTTTTTT
J: TRBJ2-2
V: TRBV29-1
size: many
D: .

CDR3: CASSLTFRGGQPQHF
DNA: TGCGCCAGCAGCCTAACTTTTAGGGGGGGTCAGCCCCAGCATTTT
J: TRBJ1-5
V: TRBV4-1
size: .
D: .

CDR3: CASSDETEQPQHF
DNA: TGTGCCAGCAGTGATGAAACGGAACAGCCCCAGCATTTT
J: TRBJ1-5
V: TRBV2
size: .
D: .

CDR3: CASSSPSGRTYNEQFF
DNA: TGTGCCAGCAGCTCCCCATCTGGACGGACCTATAATGAGCAGTTCTTC
J: TRBJ2-1
V: TRBV7-2
size: .
D: .

CDR3: CSVGQGASGNTQYF
DNA: TGCAGCGTGGGACAGGGCGCAAGCGGAAATACGCAGTATTTT
J: TRBJ2-3
V: TRBV29-1
size: few
D: TRBD1

CDR3: CSARTGPAEAFF
DNA: TGCAGCGCTCGGACAGGTCCGGCTGAAGCTTTCTTT
J: TRBJ1-1
V: TRBV29-1
size: few
D: TRBD1

CDR3: CASSPAGTGTYEQYF
DNA: TGTGCCAGCAGTCCGGCCGGGACGGGTACCTACGAGCAGTACTTC
J: TRBJ2-7
V: TRBV27
size: .
D: .

CDR3: CASSLMASSYEQYF
DNA: TGTGCCAGCAGCTTAATGGCTTCATCCTACGAGCAGTACTTC
J: TRBJ2-7
V: TRBV7-2
size: .
D: .

CDR3: CTSSDRGHERISNQPQHF
DNA: TGTACCAGCAGTGACAGGGGGCACGAACGGATTAGCAATCAGCCCCAGCATTTT
J: TRBJ1-5
V: TRBV12-3/TRBV12-4
size: .
D: TRBD1

CDR3: CAWSVNSGNTIYF
DNA: TGTGCCTGGAGTGTTAACTCTGGAAACACCATATATTTT
J: TRBJ1-3
V: TRBV30
size: few
D: .

CDR3: CSAHYGAGGPYNEQFF
DNA: TGCAGTGCTCATTACGGTGCGGGAGGGCCTTACAATGAGCAGTTCTTC
J: TRBJ2-1
V: TRBV20-1
size: once
D: TRBD2

CDR3: CASSQVPSNEQFF
DNA: TGTGCCAGCAGCCAAGTACCTAGCAATGAGCAGTTCTTC
J: TRBJ2-1
V: TRBV3-1
size: once
D: .